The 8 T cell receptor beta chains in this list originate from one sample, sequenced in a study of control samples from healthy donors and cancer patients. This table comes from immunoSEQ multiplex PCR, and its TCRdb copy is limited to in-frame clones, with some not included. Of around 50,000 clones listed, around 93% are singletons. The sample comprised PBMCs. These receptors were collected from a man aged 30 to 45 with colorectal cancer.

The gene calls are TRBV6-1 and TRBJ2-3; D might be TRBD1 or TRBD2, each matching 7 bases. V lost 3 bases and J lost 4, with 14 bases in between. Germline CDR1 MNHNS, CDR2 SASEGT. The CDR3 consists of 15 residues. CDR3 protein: CASSEGGGGPDTQYF. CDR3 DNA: TGTGCCAGCAGTGAGGGGGGAGGGGGCCCAGATACGCAGTATTTT.

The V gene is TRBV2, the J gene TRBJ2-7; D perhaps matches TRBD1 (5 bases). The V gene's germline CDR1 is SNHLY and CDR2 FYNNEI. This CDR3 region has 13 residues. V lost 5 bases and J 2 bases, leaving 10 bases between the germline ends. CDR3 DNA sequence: TGTGCCAGCAGTCGAGACAGACCCTACGAGCAGTACTTC. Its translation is CASSRDRPYEQYF.

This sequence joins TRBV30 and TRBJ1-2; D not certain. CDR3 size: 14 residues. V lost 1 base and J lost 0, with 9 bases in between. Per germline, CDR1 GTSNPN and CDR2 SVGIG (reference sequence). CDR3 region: CAWSELGANYGYTF. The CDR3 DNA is TGTGCCTGGAGTGAATTGGGAGCTAACTATGGCTACACCTTC. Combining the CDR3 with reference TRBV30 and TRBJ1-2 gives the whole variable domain SQTIHQWPATLVQPVGSPLSLECTVEGTSNPNLYWYRQAAGRGLQLLFYSVGIGQISSEVPQNLSASRPQDRQFILSSKKLLLSDSGFYLCAWSELGANYGYTFGSGTRLTVV.

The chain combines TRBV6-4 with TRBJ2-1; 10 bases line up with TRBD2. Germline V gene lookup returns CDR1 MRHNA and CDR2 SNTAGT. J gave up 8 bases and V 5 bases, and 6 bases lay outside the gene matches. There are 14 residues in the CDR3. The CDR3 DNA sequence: TGTGCCAGCAGTTTACTAGCGGGGCCGCATGAGCAGTTCTTC. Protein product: CASSLLAGPHEQFF.

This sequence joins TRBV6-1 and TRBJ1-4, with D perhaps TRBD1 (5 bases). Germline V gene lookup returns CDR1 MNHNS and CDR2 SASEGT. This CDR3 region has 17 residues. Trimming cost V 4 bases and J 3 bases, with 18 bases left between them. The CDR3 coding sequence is TGTGCCAGCAGTGCCCGAGGGGTGGGGATCGCTAATGAAAAACTGTTTTTT. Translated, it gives CASSARGVGIANEKLFF.

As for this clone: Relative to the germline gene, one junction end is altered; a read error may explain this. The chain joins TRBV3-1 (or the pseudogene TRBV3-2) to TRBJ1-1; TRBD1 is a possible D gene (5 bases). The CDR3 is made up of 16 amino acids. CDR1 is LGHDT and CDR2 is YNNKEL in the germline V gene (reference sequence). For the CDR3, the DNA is TGTGCCAGCAGCGAAGATATTACGGGGGGATGGGCTGAAGCTTTCTTT. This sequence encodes CASSEDITGGWAEAFF.

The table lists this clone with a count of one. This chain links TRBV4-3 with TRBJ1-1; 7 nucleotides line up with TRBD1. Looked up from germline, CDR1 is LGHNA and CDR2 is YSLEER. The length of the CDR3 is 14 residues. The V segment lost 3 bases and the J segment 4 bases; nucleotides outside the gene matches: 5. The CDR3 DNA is TGCGCCAGCAGCCAGGGAGGGGGCGTCACTGAAGCTTTCTTT. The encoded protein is CASSQGGGVTEAFF.

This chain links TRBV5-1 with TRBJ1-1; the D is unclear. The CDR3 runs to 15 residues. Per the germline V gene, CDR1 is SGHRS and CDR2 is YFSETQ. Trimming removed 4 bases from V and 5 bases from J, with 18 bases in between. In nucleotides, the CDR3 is TGCGCCAGCAGCGCAGGACCTCTTGGGAAGACTGAAGCTTTCTTT. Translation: CASSAGPLGKTEAFF.